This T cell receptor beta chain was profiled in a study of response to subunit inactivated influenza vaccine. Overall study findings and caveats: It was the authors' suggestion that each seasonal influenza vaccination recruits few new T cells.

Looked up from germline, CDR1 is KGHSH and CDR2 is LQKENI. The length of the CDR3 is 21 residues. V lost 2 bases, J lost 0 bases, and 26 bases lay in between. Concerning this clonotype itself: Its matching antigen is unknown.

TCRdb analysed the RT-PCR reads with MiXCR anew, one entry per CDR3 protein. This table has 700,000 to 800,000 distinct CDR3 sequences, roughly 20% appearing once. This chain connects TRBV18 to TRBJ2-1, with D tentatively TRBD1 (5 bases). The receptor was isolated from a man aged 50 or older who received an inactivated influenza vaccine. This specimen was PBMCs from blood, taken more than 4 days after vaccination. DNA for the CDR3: TGTGCCAGCTCACCATCATACGCCGTGGCAGGGTCCACCAGCTCCTACAATGAGCAGTTCTTC. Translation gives CASSPSYAVAGSTSSYNEQFF.